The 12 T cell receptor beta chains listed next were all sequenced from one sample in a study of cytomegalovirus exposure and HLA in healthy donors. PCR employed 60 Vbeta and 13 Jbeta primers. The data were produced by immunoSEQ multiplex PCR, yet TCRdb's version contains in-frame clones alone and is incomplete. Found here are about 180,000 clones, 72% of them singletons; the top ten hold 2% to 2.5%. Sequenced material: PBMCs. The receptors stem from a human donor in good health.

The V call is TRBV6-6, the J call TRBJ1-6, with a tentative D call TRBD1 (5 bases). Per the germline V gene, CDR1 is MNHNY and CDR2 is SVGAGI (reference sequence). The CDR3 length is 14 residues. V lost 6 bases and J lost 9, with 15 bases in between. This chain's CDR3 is CASSLTNRGSPLHF. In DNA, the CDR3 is TGTGCCAGCAGCCTCACTAATAGGGGTTCACCCCTCCACTTT.

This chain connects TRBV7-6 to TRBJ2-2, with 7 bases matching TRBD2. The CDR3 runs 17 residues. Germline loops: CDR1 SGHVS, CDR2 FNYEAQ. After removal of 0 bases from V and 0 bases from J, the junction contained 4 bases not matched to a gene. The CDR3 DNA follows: TGTGCCAGCAGCTTAGCAGCTGGGACTACGAACACCGGGGAGCTGTTTTTT. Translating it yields CASSLAAGTTNTGELFF.

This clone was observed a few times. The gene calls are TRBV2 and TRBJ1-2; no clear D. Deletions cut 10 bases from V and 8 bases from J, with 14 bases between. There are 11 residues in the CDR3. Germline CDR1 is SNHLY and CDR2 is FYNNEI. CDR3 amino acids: CATTMGGGYTF. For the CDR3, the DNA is TGTGCCACCACTATGGGAGGAGGCTACACCTTC.

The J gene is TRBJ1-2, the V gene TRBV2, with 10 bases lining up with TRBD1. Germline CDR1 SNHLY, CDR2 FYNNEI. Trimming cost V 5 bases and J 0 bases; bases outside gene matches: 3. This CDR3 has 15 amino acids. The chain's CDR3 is CASSRDRGTNYGYTF. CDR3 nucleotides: TGTGCCAGCAGTAGGGACAGGGGAACTAACTATGGCTACACCTTC.

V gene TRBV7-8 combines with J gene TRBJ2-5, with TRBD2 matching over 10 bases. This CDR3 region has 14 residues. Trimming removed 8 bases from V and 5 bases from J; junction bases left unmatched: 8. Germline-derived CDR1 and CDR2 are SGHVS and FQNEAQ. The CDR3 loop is CASGSGGAGETQYF. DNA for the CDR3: TGTGCCAGCGGAAGCGGGGGGGCTGGCGAGACCCAGTACTTC.

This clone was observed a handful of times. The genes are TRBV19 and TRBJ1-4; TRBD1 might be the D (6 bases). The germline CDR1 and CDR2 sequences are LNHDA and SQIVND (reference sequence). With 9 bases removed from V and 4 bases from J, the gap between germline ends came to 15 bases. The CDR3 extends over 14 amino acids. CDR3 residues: CASASGTLNEKLFF. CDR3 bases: TGTGCCAGCGCGTCCGGGACACTTAATGAAAAACTGTTTTTT.

The CDR3, as DNA: TGTGCCAGCAGGACTGGGACAGGGGGGAACACTGAAGCTTTCTTT. As protein: CASRTGTGGNTEAFF. The chain has TRBV2 and TRBJ1-1; 11 nucleotides align to TRBD1. The CDR3 runs 15 residues. The germline V gene has CDR1 SNHLY and CDR2 FYNNEI. After removal of 6 bases from V and 1 base from J, the junction contained 4 bases not matched to a gene. The full variable domain, its missing parts supplied by reference TRBV2 and TRBJ1-1, is EPEVTQTPSHQVTQMGQEVILRCVPISNHLYFYWYRQILGQKVEFLVSFYNNEISEKSEIFDDQFSVERPDGSNFTLKIRSTKLEDSAMYFCASRTGTGGNTEAFFGQGTRLTVV.

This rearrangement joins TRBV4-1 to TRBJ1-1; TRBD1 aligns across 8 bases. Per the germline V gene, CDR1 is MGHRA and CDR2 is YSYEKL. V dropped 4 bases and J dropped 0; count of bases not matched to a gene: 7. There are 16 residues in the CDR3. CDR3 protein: CASSLGTGVMNTEAFF. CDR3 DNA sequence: TGCGCCAGCAGCCTCGGGACAGGAGTAATGAACACTGAAGCTTTCTTT.

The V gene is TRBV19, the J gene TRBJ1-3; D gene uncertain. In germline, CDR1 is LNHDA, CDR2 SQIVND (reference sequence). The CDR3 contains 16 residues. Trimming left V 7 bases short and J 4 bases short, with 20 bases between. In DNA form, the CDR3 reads TGTGCCAGTACTCCCACGGCTGTAGGAGTCGGAAACACCATATATTTT. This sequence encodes CASTPTAVGVGNTIYF.

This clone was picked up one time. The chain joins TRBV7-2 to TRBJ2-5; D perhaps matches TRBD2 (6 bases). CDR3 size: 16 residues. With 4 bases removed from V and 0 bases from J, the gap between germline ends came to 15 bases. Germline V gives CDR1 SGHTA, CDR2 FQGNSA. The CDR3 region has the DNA TGTGCCAGCAGCTCCGCAGCTAGCGCCGACCAAGAGACCCAGTACTTC. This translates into CASSSAASADQETQYF.

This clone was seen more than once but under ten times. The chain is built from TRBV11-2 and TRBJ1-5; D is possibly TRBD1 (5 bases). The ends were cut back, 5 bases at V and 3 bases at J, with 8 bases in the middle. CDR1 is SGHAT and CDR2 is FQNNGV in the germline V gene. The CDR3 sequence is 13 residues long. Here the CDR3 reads CASSTGINQPQHF. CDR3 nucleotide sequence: TGTGCCAGCAGCACAGGTATCAATCAGCCCCAGCATTTT.

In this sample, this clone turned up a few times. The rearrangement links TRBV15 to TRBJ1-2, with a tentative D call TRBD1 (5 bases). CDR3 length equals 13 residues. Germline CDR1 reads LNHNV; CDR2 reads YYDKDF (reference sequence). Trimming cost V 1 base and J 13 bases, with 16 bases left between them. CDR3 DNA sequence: TGTGCCACCAGCAGAGTGGGACTCCTTTTTAGCACCTTC. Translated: CATSRVGLLFSTF.